This passage covers 13 T cell receptor beta chains from one sample sequenced in a study of T cells after yellow fever vaccination. Via MiXCR, TCRdb re-called the 5' RACE reads, giving one row per CDR3 protein. The sample contains a few hundred thousand distinct CDR3 sequences, about a sixth of which appear only once. The source was PBMCs, collected around 5 days after the first yellow fever vaccination. The source is a man younger than 35 who received the YFV17D yellow fever vaccine.

This clonotype came up a few times. This sequence joins TRBV20-1 and TRBJ1-6; possible D gene TRBD1, 5 bases. The germline V gene encodes CDR1 DFQATT and CDR2 SNEGSKA (reference sequence). V dropped 1 base and J dropped 7 bases, with 14 bases sitting between them. The CDR3 covers 15 residues. The CDR3 spells CSARGPPGRNSPLHF. In DNA form, the CDR3 reads TGCAGTGCTAGAGGGCCTCCGGGGCGAAATTCACCCCTCCACTTT.

J is TRBJ2-7 and V is TRBV6-2 or TRBV6-3, with D unresolved. CDR1 is MNHEY and CDR2 is SVGEGT in the germline V gene. This CDR3 is 15 amino acids long. Trimming stripped 4 bases from V and 0 bases from J, with 13 bases between. In nucleotides, the CDR3 is TGTGCCAGCAGTTCTCCCCTTCGGAGCTCCTACGAGCAGTACTTC. This encodes CASSSPLRSSYEQYF.

Worth noting for this clonotype: This may be a read error: a much more frequent sequence differs by one nucleotide. The rearrangement joins TRBV20-1 to TRBJ2-3; 8 positions match TRBD2. The germline V gene has CDR1 DFQATT and CDR2 SNEGSKA (reference sequence). The CDR3 covers 14 residues. V shed 3 bases and J 1 base; nucleotides not matched to a gene: 3. The CDR3 DNA reads as TGCAGTGCTAGGGTAGCGGGGCGCACAGATACGCAGTATTTT. Encoded protein: CSARVAGRTDTQYF.

The chain couples TRBV12-3 or TRBV12-4 to TRBJ1-2; a possible D gene is TRBD1 (5 bases). The CDR3 is 14 amino acids. Trimming removed 5 bases at V and 4 bases at J, with 14 bases between. The CDR3 loop is CASSLRRGIYGYTF. CDR3 in DNA: TGTGCCAGCAGTCTTCGACGGGGGATCTATGGCTACACCTTC.

The chain combines TRBV4-2 with TRBJ2-2; 9 bases are shared with TRBD2. The CDR3 sequence is 16 residues long. Unmatched junction bases numbered 12, after V lost 5 bases and J lost 8 bases. Germline V gene sequence: CDR1 LGHNA, CDR2 YNFKEQ. The CDR3 is CASSSRPGLARGELFF. DNA of the CDR3: TGTGCCAGCAGCTCTCGGCCGGGACTAGCCAGAGGGGAGCTGTTTTTT.

This clonotype occurred a few times. The V call is TRBV5-4, the J call TRBJ2-3; 8 bases line up with TRBD2. The germline CDR1 and CDR2 sequences are SGHNT and YYREEE (reference sequence). J was trimmed by 7 bases and V by 2 bases; bases with no gene match: 12. This CDR3 contains 16 residues. The CDR3 region is CASSLKSGGPGNTQYF. The CDR3 bases are TGTGCCAGCAGCTTAAAATCGGGGGGGCCAGGGAATACGCAGTATTTT.

The chain employs TRBV29-1 and TRBJ1-1, with 8 bases matching TRBD1. Germline CDR1 reads SQVTM; CDR2 reads ANQGSEA. V was pared by 8 bases and J by 1 base, with 9 bases of the junction left unmatched. The CDR3 covers 14 residues. CDR3 residues: CSMKRQGRNTEAFF. The CDR3 DNA follows: TGCAGCATGAAGAGACAGGGGAGGAACACTGAAGCTTTCTTT.

This clonotype has more than one count but fewer than ten. The J gene is TRBJ1-1, the V gene TRBV7-2; D perhaps matches TRBD1 (6 bases). This CDR3 is built from 14 residues. Per germline, CDR1 SGHTA and CDR2 FQGNSA. V lost 5 bases and J 4 bases, leaving 14 bases between the germline ends. This CDR3 reads CASSVSRGFTEAFF. The DNA of the CDR3 is TGTGCCAGCAGCGTATCCAGGGGCTTCACTGAAGCTTTCTTT.

The chain links TRBV4-2 to TRBJ2-7; 7 bases map to TRBD1. The CDR3 consists of 14 residues. Looked up from germline, CDR1 is LGHNA and CDR2 is YNFKEQ. J lost 0 bases, V lost 5 bases, and 4 bases had no gene match. Here the CDR3 DNA reads TGTGCCAGCAGCACGGACAGGAGCTCCTACGAGCAGTACTTC. It encodes CASSTDRSSYEQYF.

The chain recombines TRBV21-1 with TRBJ2-3; the table names TRBD2, a call not compared with the DNA. TRBV21-1 is labeled a pseudogene. There are 20 residues in the CDR3. In DNA, the CDR3 is TGTGCCAGCAGCGAAGCGCCGGGATTAATTACAATAACTAGCACAGATACGCAGTATTTT. Its protein product is CASSEAPGLITITSTDTQYF.

The V call is TRBV5-1, the J call TRBJ2-5; no reliable D call. Looked up from germline, CDR1 is SGHRS and CDR2 is YFSETQ. The CDR3 has 17 amino acids. Trimming stripped 5 bases from V and 3 bases from J, with 23 bases between. CDR3 sequence reads: CASRDLTATPWEETQYF. The CDR3 region has the DNA TGCGCCAGCAGGGATCTGACCGCAACACCTTGGGAAGAGACCCAGTACTTC.

J is TRBJ2-1 and V is TRBV4-3, with 9 bases fitting TRBD2. Trimming at V came to 4 bases and at J to 5 bases, leaving 9 bases not matched to a gene. The CDR3 loop spans 16 amino acids. Germline lookup yields CDR1 LGHNA and CDR2 YSLEER. The CDR3 bases are TGCGCCAGCAGCCCGAAGAGTGCGGGGGGGAACAATGAGCAGTTCTTC. Translation: CASSPKSAGGNNEQFF.

This clonotype occurred a few times. This sequence joins TRBV12-3 or TRBV12-4 and TRBJ1-4; the D is unclear. Deletions cut 6 bases from V and 4 bases from J, with 12 bases between. CDR3 length equals 14 residues. The CDR3 reads CASSPDQINEKLFF. The CDR3 DNA follows: TGTGCCAGCAGCCCCGACCAGATTAATGAAAAACTGTTTTTT.